Presented here are 17 T cell receptor beta chains from one specimen sequenced in a study of HIV-infected patients and healthy controls. The repertoire came from unfractionated whole blood and reflected all unsorted peripheral T cells. Alpha and beta constant-region primers primed reverse transcription of 400 to 650 ng RNA. Separate chain-specific third strand synthesis with multiplexing indices produced the alpha and beta libraries. TCRdb ran MiXCR on the 5' RACE reads and lists one entry per CDR3 protein. The sample has about 7,800 distinct CDR3 sequences; 5.5% to 7% are singletons. The material was blood, obtained before antiretroviral therapy. The receptor set was obtained from an adult with HIV infection.

This clonotype was counted ten times or more. The chain recombines TRBV6-1 with TRBJ2-1, with TRBD1 as a possible D gene (6 bases). Trimming removed 1 base from V and 7 bases from J, with 11 bases in between. Germline CDR1 MNHNS, CDR2 SASEGT. The CDR3 has 14 amino acids. The CDR3 here is CASSEEGQWNEQFF. In nucleotides, the CDR3 is TGTGCCAGCAGTGAAGAGGGACAATGGAATGAGCAGTTCTTC.

By proportion, this clonotype is medium-sized (0.01 to 0.1%). V and J are TRBV30 and TRBJ2-3; 9 bases are a match to TRBD1. This CDR3 has 15 residues. The junction had 13 bases not matched to a gene; V was cut back by 7 bases and J by 5 bases. The V gene's germline CDR1 is GTSNPN and CDR2 SVGIG (reference sequence). The CDR3 reads CASSSTGGVLDTQYF. CDR3 sequence (DNA): TGTGCCTCATCCTCTACAGGGGGCGTTTTAGATACGCAGTATTTT.

This clonotype rates as medium-sized (0.01 to 0.1%). The rearrangement links TRBV24-1 to TRBJ2-2, with unresolved D. The ends were cut back, 3 bases at V and 12 bases at J, with 7 bases in the middle. The CDR3 length is 11 residues. CDR1 and CDR2 (germline): KGHDR, SFDVKD. The CDR3 reads CATSDGVKLFF. Here the CDR3 DNA reads TGTGCCACCAGTGATGGAGTGAAGCTGTTTTTT.

The rearrangement joins TRBV5-1 to TRBJ2-2; TRBD2 is a possible D gene (6 bases). The V gene lost 0 bases and the J gene lost 4 bases, with 13 bases spanning the gap. CDR1 and CDR2 from the germline V gene are SGHRS and YFSETQ. This CDR3 is 16 amino acids long. The CDR3 sequence: CASSLGLGGVTGELFF. CDR3 DNA sequence: TGCGCCAGCAGCTTGGGGCTTGGCGGGGTCACCGGGGAGCTGTTTTTT.

This clonotype has at least ten counts. The chain recombines TRBV7-2 with TRBJ2-5, with 9 bases identical to TRBD1. This CDR3 spans 15 amino acids. V was pared by 4 bases and J by 4 bases, with 7 bases of the junction left unmatched. CDR1 SGHTA and CDR2 FQGNSA come from the germline V gene. The CDR3 region is CASSYGQGRIETQYF. The CDR3 DNA reads as TGTGCCAGCAGCTACGGACAGGGGCGGATAGAGACCCAGTACTTC.

In this sample, this clonotype is medium-sized (0.01 to 0.1%). V gene TRBV14 combines with J gene TRBJ1-6; a weak D match, TRBD1 (6 bases). Trimming removed 8 bases from V and 6 bases from J, with 11 bases in between. The length of the CDR3 is 13 residues. Germline assignment: CDR1 SGHDN and CDR2 FVKESK. The CDR3 reads CASSTGPNSPLHF. The CDR3, as DNA: TGTGCCAGCTCGACAGGACCTAATTCACCCCTCCACTTT. The full variable domain, in which reference TRBV14 and TRBJ1-6 provide the parts outside the CDR3, is EAGVTQFPSHSVIEKGQTVTLRCDPISGHDNLYWYRRVMGKEIKFLLHFVKESKQDESGMPNNRFLAERTGGTYSTLKVQPAELEDSGVYFCASSTGPNSPLHFGNGTRLTVT.

This clonotype was counted at least ten times. The chain joins TRBV4-1 to TRBJ2-1, with 9 bases matching TRBD2. There are 15 residues in the CDR3. CDR1 is MGHRA, CDR2 YSYEKL, per germline. The V and J ends lost 4 bases and 4 bases, in that order; junction bases with no gene match: 5. As DNA, the CDR3 is TGCGCCAGCAGCCCCTTAGCGGGGGTTTACAATGAGCAGTTCTTC. Translation gives CASSPLAGVYNEQFF.

By share, this clonotype ranks as medium-sized. This sequence joins TRBV7-8 and TRBJ2-3; 7 bases are shared with TRBD1. V lost 7 bases to trimming and J lost 9 bases; unmatched junction nucleotides: 34. From germline, CDR1 is SGHVS and CDR2 FQNEAQ. The CDR3 has 21 amino acids. CDR3 region: CASNPIQIPVGRGLFFRTQYF. CDR3 bases: TGTGCCAGCAACCCAATACAGATTCCCGTAGGCAGGGGGTTATTCTTCCGGACGCAGTATTTT.

V usage is TRBV19 and J usage is TRBJ1-2; perhaps TRBD1 as D (6 bases). Trimming left V 4 bases short and J 5 bases short, with 11 bases between. Germline values: CDR1 LNHDA, CDR2 SQIVND (reference sequence). CDR3 length: 13 residues. The CDR3 reads CASSNGTFYGYTF. CDR3 nucleotides: TGTGCCAGTAGTAATGGGACATTTTATGGCTACACCTTC.

This clonotype has more than one count but fewer than ten. The chain combines TRBV3-1 with TRBJ2-1; 11 bases are shared with TRBD2. With V trimmed by 0 bases and J by 6 bases, 7 bases remained unmatched. The CDR3 sequence is 17 residues long. Germline V CDR1 and CDR2: LGHDT, YNNKEL (reference sequence). The CDR3 sequence is CASSQDRALAGGNEQFF. The CDR3 nucleotides read TGTGCCAGCAGCCAAGATAGGGCGCTAGCGGGGGGCAATGAGCAGTTCTTC.

Within the sample, this clonotype is medium-sized. The CDR3 spells CATSRDFRRGMANEKLFF. In DNA, the CDR3 is TGTGCCACCAGCAGAGATTTTAGACGTGGAATGGCTAATGAAAAACTGTTTTTT. J is TRBJ1-4 and V is TRBV15, with no clear D. V lost 0 bases to trimming and J lost 3 bases, with 17 bases between them. This CDR3 comprises 18 residues. Looked up from germline, CDR1 is LNHNV and CDR2 is YYDKDF (reference sequence).

This clonotype was seen repeatedly, ten times or more. The DNA of the CDR3 is TGTGCCAGCCTCAGGGAAGTCACAGATACGCAGTATTTT. Its translation: CASLREVTDTQYF. The J gene is TRBJ2-3, the V gene TRBV28, with a possible D match to TRBD1 (5 bases). V lost 8 bases to trimming and J lost 2 bases, with 11 bases between them. CDR3 length: 13 amino acids. Germline CDR1 MDHEN, CDR2 SYDVKM.

This clonotype occurred many times. One end of the junction varies from germline; a read error may be responsible. V usage is TRBV6-2 or TRBV6-3 and J usage is TRBJ2-1; possibly TRBD2 for D (6 bases). Germline V CDR1 and CDR2: MNHEY, SVGEGT. CDR3 length equals 15 residues. CDR3 amino acids: CAISARGSSYNEQFF. CDR3 coding DNA: TGTGCCATCAGTGCACGGGGGAGCTCCTACAATGAGCAGTTCTTC.

V and J are TRBV28 and TRBJ2-3, with a possible D match to TRBD1 (5 bases). Germline values: CDR1 MDHEN, CDR2 SYDVKM. Deletions cut 5 bases from V and 0 bases from J, with 15 bases between. This CDR3 is 16 amino acids long. The CDR3 protein is CASSPNRFTSTDTQYF. CDR3 in DNA: TGTGCCAGCAGTCCTAACAGGTTCACTAGCACAGATACGCAGTATTTT.

This clonotype was found many times. The chain is built from TRBV29-1 and TRBJ2-2; 8 bases map to TRBD1. Trimming took 6 bases from V and 3 from J; bases not matched to a gene: 6. Germline V gene data show CDR1 as SQVTM and CDR2 as ANQGSEA. The CDR3 extends over 14 amino acids. Here the CDR3 reads CSVQGALDTGELFF. The CDR3 bases are TGCAGCGTCCAGGGGGCCTTGGACACCGGGGAGCTGTTTTTT.

This clonotype has ten or more counts. The chain uses TRBV5-1 and TRBJ1-1; 9 positions agree with TRBD1. The CDR3 runs 17 residues. Germline trimming cut 0 bases from V and 0 bases from J; bases unmatched to any gene: 6. Germline CDR1 and CDR2: SGHRS and YFSETQ. This chain's CDR3 is CASSLGQGELMNTEAFF. Written as DNA, the CDR3 is TGCGCCAGCAGCTTGGGACAGGGGGAGCTTATGAACACTGAAGCTTTCTTT.

This clonotype was recorded a few times. The gene calls are TRBV20-1 and TRBJ1-2, with 7 bases that match TRBD1. The CDR3 has 12 residues. V was clipped by 3 bases and J by 4 bases; unmatched bases: 2. Germline assignment: CDR1 DFQATT and CDR2 SNEGSKA (reference sequence). CDR3 sequence reads: CSARGTVYGYTF. For the CDR3, the DNA is TGCAGTGCTAGGGGGACAGTCTATGGCTACACCTTC.